The clone carrying this T cell receptor beta chain came up a few times. Its antigen is as yet unknown. This sample was included in a study of identical twins. Template switching supplied a universal primer site; unique molecular identifiers were carried on the cDNA. One entry per CDR3 protein, called by TCRdb with MiXCR from the 5' RACE reads. The sample contains roughly 1,500,000 distinct CDR3 sequences, under 35% of which appear only once. General study findings and limits: The study based its conclusions on cross-sectional statistical analysis and did not follow the same donors.

CDR3 length equals 20 residues. Trimming cost V 2 bases and J 1 base, with 28 bases left between them. Germline CDR1 SGHRS, CDR2 YFSETQ. This receptor was identified in a newborn girl in good health. The source material was cord blood. The rearrangement joins TRBV5-1 to TRBJ2-7; D is possibly TRBD2 (8 bases). CDR3 protein: CASSFAGTDVAGTRSYEQYF. The DNA of the CDR3 is TGCGCCAGCAGCTTTGCCGGGACAGACGTAGCGGGGACACGTTCCTACGAGCAGTACTTC.